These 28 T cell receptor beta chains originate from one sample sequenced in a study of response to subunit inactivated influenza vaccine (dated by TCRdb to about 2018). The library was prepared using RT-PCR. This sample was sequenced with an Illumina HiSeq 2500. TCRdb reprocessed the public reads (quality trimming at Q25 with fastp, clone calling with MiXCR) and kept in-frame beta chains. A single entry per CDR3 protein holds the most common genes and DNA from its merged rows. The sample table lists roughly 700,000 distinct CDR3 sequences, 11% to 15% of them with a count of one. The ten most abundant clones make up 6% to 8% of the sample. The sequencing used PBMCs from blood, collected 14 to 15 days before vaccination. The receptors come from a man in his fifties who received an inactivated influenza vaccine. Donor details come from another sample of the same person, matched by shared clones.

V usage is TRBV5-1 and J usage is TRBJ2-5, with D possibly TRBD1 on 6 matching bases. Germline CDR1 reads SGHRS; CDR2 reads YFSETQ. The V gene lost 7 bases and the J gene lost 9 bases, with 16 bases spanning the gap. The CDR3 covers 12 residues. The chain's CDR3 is CASSQGGSAQYF. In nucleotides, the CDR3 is TGCGCCAGCTCACAGGGTGGGTCGGCCCAGTACTTC. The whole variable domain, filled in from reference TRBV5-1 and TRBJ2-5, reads KAGVTQTPRYLIKTRGQQVTLSCSPISGHRSVSWYQQTPGQGLQFLFEYFSETQRNKGNFPGRFSGRQFSNSRSEMNVSTLELGDSALYLCASSQGGSAQYFGPGTRLLVL.

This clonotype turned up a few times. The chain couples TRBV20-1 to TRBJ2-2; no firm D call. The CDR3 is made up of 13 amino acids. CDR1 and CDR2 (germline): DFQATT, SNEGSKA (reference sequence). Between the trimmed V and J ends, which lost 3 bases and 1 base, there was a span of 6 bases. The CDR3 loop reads CSARDGNTGELFF. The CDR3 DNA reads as TGCAGTGCTAGGGACGGGAACACCGGGGAGCTGTTTTTT.

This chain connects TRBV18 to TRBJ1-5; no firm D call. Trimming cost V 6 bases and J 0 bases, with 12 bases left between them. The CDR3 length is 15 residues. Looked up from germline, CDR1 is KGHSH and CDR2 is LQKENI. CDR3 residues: CASSVSDNSNQPQHF. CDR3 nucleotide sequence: TGTGCCAGCTCGGTATCAGATAATAGCAATCAGCCCCAGCATTTT.

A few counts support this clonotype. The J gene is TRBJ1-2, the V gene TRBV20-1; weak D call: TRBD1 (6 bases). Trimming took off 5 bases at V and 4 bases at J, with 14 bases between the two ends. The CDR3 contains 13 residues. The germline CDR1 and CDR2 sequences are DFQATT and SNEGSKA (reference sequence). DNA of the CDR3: TGCAGTGCTCACATAACAGGGTCCTATGGCTACACCTTC. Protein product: CSAHITGSYGYTF.

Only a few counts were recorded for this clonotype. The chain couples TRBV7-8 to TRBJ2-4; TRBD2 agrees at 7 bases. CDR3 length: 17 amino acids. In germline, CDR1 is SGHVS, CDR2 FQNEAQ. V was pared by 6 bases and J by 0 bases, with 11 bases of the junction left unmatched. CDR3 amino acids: CASSLQPSGLAKNIQYF. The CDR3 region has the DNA TGTGCCAGCAGTCTACAACCTAGCGGCCTAGCCAAAAACATTCAGTACTTC.

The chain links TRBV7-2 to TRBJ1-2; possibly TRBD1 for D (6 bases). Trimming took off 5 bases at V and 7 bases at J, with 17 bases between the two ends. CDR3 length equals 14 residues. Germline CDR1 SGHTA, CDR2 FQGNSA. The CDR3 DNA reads TGTGCCAGCAGCCCCCGGGACACCGCTTTTGGCTACACCTTC. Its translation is CASSPRDTAFGYTF.

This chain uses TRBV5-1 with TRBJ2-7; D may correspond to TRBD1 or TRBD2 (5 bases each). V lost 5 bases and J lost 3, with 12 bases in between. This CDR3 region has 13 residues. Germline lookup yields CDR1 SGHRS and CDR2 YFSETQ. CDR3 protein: CASSDSDYYEQYF. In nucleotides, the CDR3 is TGCGCCAGCAGTGACAGCGACTACTACGAGCAGTACTTC.

CDR3 DNA sequence: TGTGCCAGCAGCTATCGGACCAAGAACACTGAAGCTTTCTTT. Translating it yields CASSYRTKNTEAFF. The chain joins TRBV7-2 to TRBJ1-1; D is ambiguous. The germline V gene encodes CDR1 SGHTA and CDR2 FQGNSA. This CDR3 is 14 amino acids long. Trimming removed 4 bases from V and 1 base from J, with 10 bases in between. The full variable domain, its missing parts supplied by reference TRBV7-2 and TRBJ1-1, is GAGVSQSPSNKVTEKGKDVELRCDPISGHTALYWYRQSLGQGLEFLIYFQGNSAPDKSGLPSDRFSAERTGGSVSTLTIQRTQQEDSAVYLCASSYRTKNTEAFFGQGTRLTVV.

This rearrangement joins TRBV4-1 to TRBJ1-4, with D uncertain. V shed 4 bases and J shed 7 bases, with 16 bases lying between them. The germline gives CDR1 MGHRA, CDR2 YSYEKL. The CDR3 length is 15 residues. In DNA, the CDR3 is TGCGCCAGCAGCCTACACGGTATGCCTTTTGAAAAACTGTTTTTT. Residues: CASSLHGMPFEKLFF.

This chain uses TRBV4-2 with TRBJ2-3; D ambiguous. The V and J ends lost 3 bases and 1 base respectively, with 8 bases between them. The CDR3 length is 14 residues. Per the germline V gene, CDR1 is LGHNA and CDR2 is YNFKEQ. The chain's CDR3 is CASSQARRTDTQYF. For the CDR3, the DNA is TGTGCCAGCAGCCAGGCCCGGCGCACAGATACGCAGTATTTT.

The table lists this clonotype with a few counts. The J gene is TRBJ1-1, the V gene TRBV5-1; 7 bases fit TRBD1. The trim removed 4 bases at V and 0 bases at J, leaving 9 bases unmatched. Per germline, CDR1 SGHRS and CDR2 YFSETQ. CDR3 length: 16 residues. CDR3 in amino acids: CASSTRPGTVNTEAFF. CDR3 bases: TGCGCCAGCAGCACGCGGCCCGGGACAGTGAACACTGAAGCTTTCTTT.

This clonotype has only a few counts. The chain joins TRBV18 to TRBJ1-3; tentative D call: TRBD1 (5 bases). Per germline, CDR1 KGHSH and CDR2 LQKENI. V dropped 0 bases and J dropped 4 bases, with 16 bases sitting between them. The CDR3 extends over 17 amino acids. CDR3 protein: CASSPPARGASGNTIYF. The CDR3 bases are TGTGCCAGCTCACCACCTGCAAGGGGCGCGTCGGGAAACACCATATATTTT.

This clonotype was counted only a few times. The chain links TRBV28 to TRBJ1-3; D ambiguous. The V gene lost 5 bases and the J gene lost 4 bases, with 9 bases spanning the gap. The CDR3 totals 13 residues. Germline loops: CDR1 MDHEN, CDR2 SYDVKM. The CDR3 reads CASSLPMGNTIYF. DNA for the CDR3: TGTGCCAGCAGTCTTCCTATGGGAAACACCATATATTTT.

The CDR3: CASSFEGAAKETQYF. In DNA form, the CDR3 reads TGTGCCAGCAGTTTTGAGGGGGCTGCCAAAGAGACCCAGTACTTC. The chain joins TRBV28 to TRBJ2-5, with 7 bases that match TRBD1. The CDR3 totals 15 residues. J was trimmed by 3 bases and V by 3 bases; bases with no gene match: 7. Looked up from germline, CDR1 is MDHEN and CDR2 is SYDVKM.

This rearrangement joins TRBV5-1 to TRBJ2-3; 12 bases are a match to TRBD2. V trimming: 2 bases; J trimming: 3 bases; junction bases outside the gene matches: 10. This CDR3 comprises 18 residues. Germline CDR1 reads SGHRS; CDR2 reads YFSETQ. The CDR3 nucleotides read TGCGCCAGCAGCTTTGGCGACCTAGCGGGAGGGCCGACAGATACGCAGTATTTT. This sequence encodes CASSFGDLAGGPTDTQYF.

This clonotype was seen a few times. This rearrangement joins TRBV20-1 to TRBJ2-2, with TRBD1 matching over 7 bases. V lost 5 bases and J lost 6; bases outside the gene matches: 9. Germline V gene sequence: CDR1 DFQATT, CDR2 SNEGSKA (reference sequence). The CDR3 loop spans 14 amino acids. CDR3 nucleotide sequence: TGCAGTGCTCGCTTACCGAGGGGGCCCGGGGAGCTGTTTTTT. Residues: CSARLPRGPGELFF.

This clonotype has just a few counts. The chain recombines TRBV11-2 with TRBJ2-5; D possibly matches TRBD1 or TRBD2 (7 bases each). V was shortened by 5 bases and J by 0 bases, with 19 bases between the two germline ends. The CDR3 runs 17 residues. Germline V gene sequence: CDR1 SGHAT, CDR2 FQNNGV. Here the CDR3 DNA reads TGTGCCAGCAGCCCGGGGAGGGGGCTCGAGTACCAAGAGACCCAGTACTTC. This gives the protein CASSPGRGLEYQETQYF.

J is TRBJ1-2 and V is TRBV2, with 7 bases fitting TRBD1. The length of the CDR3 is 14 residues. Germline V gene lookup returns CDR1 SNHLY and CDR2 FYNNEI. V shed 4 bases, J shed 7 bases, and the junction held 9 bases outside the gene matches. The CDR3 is CASSATGTLSGYTF. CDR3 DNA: TGTGCCAGCAGTGCGACAGGGACTCTGTCTGGCTACACCTTC.

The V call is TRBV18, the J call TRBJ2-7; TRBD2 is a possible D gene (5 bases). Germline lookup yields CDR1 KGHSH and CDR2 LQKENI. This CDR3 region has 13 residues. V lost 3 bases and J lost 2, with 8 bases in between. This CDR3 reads CASSPAGAYEQYF. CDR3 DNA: TGTGCCAGCTCACCTGCCGGGGCCTACGAGCAGTACTTC. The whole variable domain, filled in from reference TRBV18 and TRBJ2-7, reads NAGVMQNPRHLVRRRGQEARLRCSPMKGHSHVYWYRQLPEEGLKFMVYLQKENIIDESGMPKERFSAEFPKEGPSILRIQQVVRGDSAAYFCASSPAGAYEQYFGPGTRLTVT.

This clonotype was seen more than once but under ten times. CDR3 sequence reads: CASSFLRSIGSAGNTEAFF. CDR3 sequence (DNA): TGTGCCAGCAGTTTTTTAAGGAGCATCGGGAGCGCGGGGAACACTGAAGCTTTCTTT. The chain carries TRBV12-3 or TRBV12-4 and TRBJ1-1; D gene uncertain. V lost 3 bases and J lost 1, with 24 bases in between. This CDR3 contains 19 residues.

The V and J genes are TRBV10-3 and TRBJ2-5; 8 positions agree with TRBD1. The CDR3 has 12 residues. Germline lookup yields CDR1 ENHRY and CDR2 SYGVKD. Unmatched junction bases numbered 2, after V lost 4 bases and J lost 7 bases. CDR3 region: CAISVTGGTQYF. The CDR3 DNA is TGTGCCATCAGTGTAACAGGGGGGACCCAGTACTTC.

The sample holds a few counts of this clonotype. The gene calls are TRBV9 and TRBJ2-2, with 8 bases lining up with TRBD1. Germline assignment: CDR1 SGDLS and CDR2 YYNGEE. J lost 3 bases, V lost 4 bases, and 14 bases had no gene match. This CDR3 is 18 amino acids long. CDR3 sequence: CASSMWGRDRPYTGELFF. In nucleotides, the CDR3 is TGTGCCAGCAGCATGTGGGGTCGGGACAGGCCATACACCGGGGAGCTGTTTTTT.

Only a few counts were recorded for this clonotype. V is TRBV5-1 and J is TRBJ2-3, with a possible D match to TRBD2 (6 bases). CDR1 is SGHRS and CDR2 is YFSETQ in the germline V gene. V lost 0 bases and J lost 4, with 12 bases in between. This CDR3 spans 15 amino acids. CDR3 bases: TGCGCCAGCAGCTTGGTCGGGGGAGTGTCAGATACGCAGTATTTT. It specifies CASSLVGGVSDTQYF.

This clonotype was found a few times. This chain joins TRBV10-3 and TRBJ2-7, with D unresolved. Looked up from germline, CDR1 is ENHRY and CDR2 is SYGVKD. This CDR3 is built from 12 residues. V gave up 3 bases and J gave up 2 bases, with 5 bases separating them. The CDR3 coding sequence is TGTGCCATCAGTGAATGGGCCTACGAGCAGTACTTC. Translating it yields CAISEWAYEQYF.

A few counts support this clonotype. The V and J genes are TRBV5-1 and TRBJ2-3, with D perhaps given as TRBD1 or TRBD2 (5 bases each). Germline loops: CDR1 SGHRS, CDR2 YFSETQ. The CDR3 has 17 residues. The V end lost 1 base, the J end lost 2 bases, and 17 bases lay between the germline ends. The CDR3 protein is CASSLRFGDQITDTQYF. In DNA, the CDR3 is TGCGCCAGCAGCTTGAGGTTCGGGGACCAGATCACAGATACGCAGTATTTT.

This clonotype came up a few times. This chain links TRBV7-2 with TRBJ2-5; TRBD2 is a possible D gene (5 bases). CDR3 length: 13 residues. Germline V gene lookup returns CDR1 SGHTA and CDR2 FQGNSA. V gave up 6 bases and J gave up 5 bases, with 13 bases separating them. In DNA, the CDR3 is TGTGCCAGCAGGTTAAACACGGGGGAGACCCAGTACTTC. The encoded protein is CASRLNTGETQYF.

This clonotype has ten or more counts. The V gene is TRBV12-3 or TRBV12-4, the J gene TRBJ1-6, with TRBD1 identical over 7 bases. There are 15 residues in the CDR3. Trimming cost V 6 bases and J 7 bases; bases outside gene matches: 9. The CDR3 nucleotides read TGTGCCAGCAGCACGGGACAGTCGAGGAATTCACCCCTCCACTTT. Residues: CASSTGQSRNSPLHF.

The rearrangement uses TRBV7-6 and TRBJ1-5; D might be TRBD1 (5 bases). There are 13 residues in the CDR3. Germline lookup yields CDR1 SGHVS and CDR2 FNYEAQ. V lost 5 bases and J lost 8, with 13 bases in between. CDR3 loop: CASSQSGAKPQHF. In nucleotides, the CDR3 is TGTGCCAGCAGCCAAAGTGGGGCAAAGCCCCAGCATTTT.